One and the same sample provided the 18 T cell receptor beta chains below, sequenced in a study of OX40 agonist ivuxolimab in advanced cancers. The assay was immunoSEQ multiplex PCR, and TCRdb's table has in-frame clones only and misses some. In the table there are 70,000 or so clones, about 88% of which are singletons. Source: CD4+ or CD8+ T cells sorted from blood, taken in a trial of the OX40 agonist ivuxolimab. These TCRs come from an adult with an advanced solid tumor such as melanoma, head and neck, liver or kidney cancer.

This clone was counted only a few times. This rearrangement joins TRBV5-1 to TRBJ2-2; 7 nucleotides match TRBD1. This CDR3 has 16 amino acids. V lost 3 bases and J lost 0; bases outside the gene matches: 5. Germline-derived CDR1 and CDR2 are SGHRS and YFSETQ. In nucleotides, the CDR3 is TGCGCCAGCAGCTCTGGGGACAGATCGAACACCGGGGAGCTGTTTTTT. This gives the protein CASSSGDRSNTGELFF. The whole variable domain, filled in from reference TRBV5-1 and TRBJ2-2, reads KAGVTQTPRYLIKTRGQQVTLSCSPISGHRSVSWYQQTPGQGLQFLFEYFSETQRNKGNFPGRFSGRQFSNSRSEMNVSTLELGDSALYLCASSSGDRSNTGELFFGEGSRLTVL.

This clone appeared once. This chain joins TRBV21-1 and TRBJ1-2. TRBV21-1 is a pseudogene. The CDR3 has 12 amino acids. As DNA, the CDR3 is TGTGCCACCTATCACGGGGACTATGGCTACACCTTC. This codes for CATYHGDYGYTF.

This chain joins TRBV19 and TRBJ2-2; D is perhaps TRBD2 (5 bases). V lost 7 bases and J lost 6, with 27 bases in between. CDR1 LNHDA and CDR2 SQIVND come from the germline V gene (reference sequence). This CDR3 comprises 18 residues. CDR3 DNA sequence: TGTGCCAGTAACAACCTCGCCGCCGGCCGCGGGCTGTCCGGGGAGCTGTTTTTT. As protein: CASNNLAAGRGLSGELFF.

V is TRBV7-8 and J is TRBJ2-5; the match to TRBD2 covers 12 bases. This CDR3 has 18 residues. V shed 2 bases, J shed 4 bases, and the junction held 11 bases outside the gene matches. The V gene's germline CDR1 is SGHVS and CDR2 FQNEAQ. The CDR3 is CASSLLTSGGHKGETQYF. Written as DNA, the CDR3 is TGTGCCAGCAGCTTACTGACTAGCGGGGGACATAAGGGAGAGACCCAGTACTTC. Complete variable domain (other parts from reference TRBV7-8 and TRBJ2-5): GAGVSQSPRYKVAKRGQDVALRCDPISGHVSLFWYQQALGQGPEFLTYFQNEAQLDKSGLPSDRFFAERPEGSVSTLKIQRTQQEDSAVYLCASSLLTSGGHKGETQYFGPGTRLLVL.

In its sample, this clone was seen a few times. The CDR3 DNA reads as TGTGCCAGCAGCCAATGGCAGTCGGCCAATGAAAAACTGTTTTTT. Amino acids: CASSQWQSANEKLFF. This sequence joins TRBV14 and TRBJ1-4; unclear D gene. V lost 2 bases to trimming and J lost 5 bases, with 12 bases between them. The CDR3 is 15 amino acids. Germline assignment: CDR1 SGHDN and CDR2 FVKESK.

The chain combines TRBV5-4 with TRBJ2-2; 8 bases map to TRBD1. V was clipped by 3 bases and J by 1 base; unmatched bases: 2. This CDR3 has 15 residues. Germline V gene sequence: CDR1 SGHNT, CDR2 YYREEE (reference sequence). CDR3 nucleotides: TGTGCCAGCAGCTCCGGGACAGGGAACACCGGGGAGCTGTTTTTT. As protein: CASSSGTGNTGELFF.

This sequence joins TRBV11-3 and TRBJ2-1; D possibly matches TRBD1 or TRBD2 (6 bases each). Per germline, CDR1 SGHNT and CDR2 YENEEA. This CDR3 comprises 15 residues. V was pared by 2 bases and J by 5 bases, with 13 bases between. CDR3 sequence reads: CASSLKGGWDNEQFF. CDR3 in DNA: TGTGCCAGCAGCTTAAAGGGGGGATGGGACAATGAGCAGTTCTTC.

This chain joins TRBV18 and TRBJ2-2; no reliable D call. The CDR3 sequence is 13 residues long. Germline V CDR1 and CDR2: KGHSH, LQKENI. The germline V and J ends were trimmed by 4 bases and 4 bases, with 7 bases remaining between them. The CDR3 region is CASSLSGTGELFF. For the CDR3, the DNA is TGTGCCAGCTCACTGTCGGGCACCGGGGAGCTGTTTTTT.

The CDR3 here is CASKLLGEGNTEAFF. The CDR3 DNA sequence: TGTGCCAGCAAGTTACTCGGGGAGGGAAACACTGAAGCTTTCTTT. This chain joins TRBV6-6 and TRBJ1-1, with D unclear. This CDR3 has 15 amino acids. Trimming cost V 7 bases and J 2 bases, with 17 bases left between them. The germline V gene encodes CDR1 MNHNY and CDR2 SVGAGI (reference sequence).

This clone was seen a handful of times. The chain has TRBV5-5 and TRBJ2-1, with D perhaps matching TRBD2 (6 bases). Germline V gives CDR1 SGHKS, CDR2 YYEKEE (reference sequence). The ends were cut back, 7 bases at V and 5 bases at J, with 16 bases in the middle. This CDR3 is 14 amino acids long. This CDR3 reads CASSKVGGNNEQFF. CDR3 nucleotide sequence: TGTGCCAGCTCAAAGGTTGGAGGGAACAATGAGCAGTTCTTC.

This clone was detected only a few times. This chain uses TRBV29-1 with TRBJ1-4, with D perhaps TRBD1 (5 bases). The germline gives CDR1 SQVTM, CDR2 ANQGSEA. V lost 7 bases and J 12 bases, leaving 18 bases between the germline ends. This CDR3 region has 12 residues. The CDR3 nucleotides are TGCAGCGCCCGGGGGGTTTTTACCGAACTGTTTTTT. This codes for CSARGVFTELFF.

The chain uses TRBV7-2 and TRBJ2-7; D unresolved. The germline CDR1 and CDR2 sequences are SGHTA and FQGNSA. V lost 3 bases and J lost 1, with 10 bases in between. The CDR3 length is 14 residues. CDR3 in amino acids: CASSLAAGSYEQYF. CDR3 bases: TGTGCCAGCAGCTTGGCTGCTGGGTCCTACGAGCAGTACTTC.

The sample holds a few counts of this clone. V gene TRBV19 combines with J gene TRBJ2-7; D tentatively reads TRBD1 or TRBD2 (5 bases each). V was clipped by 6 bases and J by 0 bases, with 24 bases between them. CDR1 LNHDA and CDR2 SQIVND come from the germline V gene (reference sequence). This CDR3 region has 18 residues. CDR3 DNA sequence: TGTGCCAGTAGCCTAAAGGTCTCGGGGCCTTCTTTCTCCTACGAGCAGTACTTC. Translating it yields CASSLKVSGPSFSYEQYF.

The rearrangement links TRBV29-1 to TRBJ2-4, with D tentatively TRBD1 or TRBD2 (5 bases each). Germline values: CDR1 SQVTM, CDR2 ANQGSEA. V lost 1 base and J lost 1, with 20 bases in between. CDR3 length equals 18 residues. The CDR3 region has the DNA TGCAGCGTTGAAGTCGTGACGGGGAACAACAGGGCCAAAAACATTCAGTACTTC. Translating it yields CSVEVVTGNNRAKNIQYF.

This clone was seen only a few times. The V gene is TRBV5-1, the J gene TRBJ2-5; D is perhaps TRBD2 (6 bases). The CDR3 is 14 amino acids. With 1 base removed from V and 5 bases from J, the gap between germline ends came to 12 bases. Germline V gene lookup returns CDR1 SGHRS and CDR2 YFSETQ. The CDR3 is CASSLRGNSETQYF. The DNA for the CDR3 is TGCGCCAGCAGCTTGCGGGGGAATTCGGAGACCCAGTACTTC. Full variable domain (rest looked up from reference TRBV5-1 and TRBJ2-5): KAGVTQTPRYLIKTRGQQVTLSCSPISGHRSVSWYQQTPGQGLQFLFEYFSETQRNKGNFPGRFSGRQFSNSRSEMNVSTLELGDSALYLCASSLRGNSETQYFGPGTRLLVL.

The chain has TRBV5-1 and TRBJ2-3, with D possibly being TRBD1 or TRBD2 (6 bases each). This CDR3 is built from 14 residues. Deletions cut 0 bases from V and 5 bases from J, with 10 bases between. Germline V gives CDR1 SGHRS, CDR2 YFSETQ. The CDR3 here is CASSLEGGRDTQYF. The DNA of the CDR3 is TGCGCCAGCAGCTTGGAGGGGGGCCGAGATACGCAGTATTTT. The full variable domain, its missing parts supplied by reference TRBV5-1 and TRBJ2-3, is KAGVTQTPRYLIKTRGQQVTLSCSPISGHRSVSWYQQTPGQGLQFLFEYFSETQRNKGNFPGRFSGRQFSNSRSEMNVSTLELGDSALYLCASSLEGGRDTQYFGPGTRLTVL.

The CDR3 loop reads CASSAIVSDTYEQYF. Written as DNA, the CDR3 is TGTGCCAGTAGTGCCATCGTTAGTGACACCTACGAGCAGTACTTC. The chain couples TRBV19 to TRBJ2-7; D is ambiguous. Trimming pared 5 bases from V and 2 bases from J, leaving 16 bases between. Germline values: CDR1 LNHDA, CDR2 SQIVND (reference sequence). This CDR3 has 15 residues. Looking up the rest from reference TRBV19 and TRBJ2-7 gives the full variable domain: DGGITQSPKYLFRKEGQNVTLSCEQNLNHDAMYWYRQDPGQGLRLIYYSQIVNDFQKGDIAEGYSVSREKKESFPLTVTSAQKNPTAFYLCASSAIVSDTYEQYFGPGTRLTVT.

The chain joins TRBV6-1 to TRBJ2-5; 7 nucleotides agree with TRBD2. The V gene end was trimmed by 6 bases and the J gene end by 5 bases; junction bases not matched to a gene: 12. The CDR3 length is 15 residues. Looked up from germline, CDR1 is MNHNS and CDR2 is SASEGT. The CDR3 loop reads CASSLSGFSEETQYF. The CDR3 DNA reads TGTGCCAGCAGCCTTAGCGGGTTCTCCGAGGAGACCCAGTACTTC.